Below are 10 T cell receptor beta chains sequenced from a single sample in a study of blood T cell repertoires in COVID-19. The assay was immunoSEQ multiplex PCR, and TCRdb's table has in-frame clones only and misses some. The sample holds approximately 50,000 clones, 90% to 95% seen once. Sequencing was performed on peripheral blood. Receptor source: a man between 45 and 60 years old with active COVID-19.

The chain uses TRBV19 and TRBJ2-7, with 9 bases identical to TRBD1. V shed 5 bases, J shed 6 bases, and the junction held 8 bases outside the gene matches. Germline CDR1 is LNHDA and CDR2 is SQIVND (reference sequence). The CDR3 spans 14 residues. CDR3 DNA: TGTGCCAGTAGTCCGCACGGACAGGGGACCGAGCAGTACTTC. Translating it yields CASSPHGQGTEQYF.

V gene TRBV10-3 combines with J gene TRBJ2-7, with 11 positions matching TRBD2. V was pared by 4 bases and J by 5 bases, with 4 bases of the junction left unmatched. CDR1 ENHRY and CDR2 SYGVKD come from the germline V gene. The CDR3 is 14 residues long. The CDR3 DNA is TGTGCCATCAGTGTGGGGACTAGCGGAGACGAGCAGTACTTC. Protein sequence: CAISVGTSGDEQYF.

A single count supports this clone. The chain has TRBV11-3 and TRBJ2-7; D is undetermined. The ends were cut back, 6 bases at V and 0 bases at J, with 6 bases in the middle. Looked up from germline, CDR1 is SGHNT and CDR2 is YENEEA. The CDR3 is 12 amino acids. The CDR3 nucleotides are TGTGCCAGCAGTTACGGCTCCTACGAGCAGTACTTC. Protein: CASSYGSYEQYF.

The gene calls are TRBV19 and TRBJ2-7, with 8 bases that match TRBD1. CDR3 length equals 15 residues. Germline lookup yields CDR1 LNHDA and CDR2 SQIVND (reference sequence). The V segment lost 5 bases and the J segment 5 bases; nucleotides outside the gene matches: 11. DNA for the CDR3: TGTGCCAGTAGTTTGACTTGGACAGGGAGGAACGAGCAGTACTTC. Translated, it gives CASSLTWTGRNEQYF.

The CDR3 DNA follows: TGCGCCAGCAGCTTGGTGGGGGCGCTCGGGACAGGGACCACAGATACGCAGTATTTT. Its translation: CASSLVGALGTGTTDTQYF. The V call is TRBV5-1, the J call TRBJ2-3; TRBD1 agrees at 9 bases. V dropped 0 bases and J dropped 2; count of bases not matched to a gene: 13. This CDR3 spans 19 amino acids. Germline V gene sequence: CDR1 SGHRS, CDR2 YFSETQ.

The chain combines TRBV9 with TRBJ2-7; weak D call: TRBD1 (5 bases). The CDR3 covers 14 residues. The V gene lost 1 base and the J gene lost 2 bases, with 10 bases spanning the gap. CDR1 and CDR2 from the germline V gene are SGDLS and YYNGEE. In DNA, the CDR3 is TGTGCCAGCAGCGTAACAGGCGGCGCCTACGAGCAGTACTTC. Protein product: CASSVTGGAYEQYF.

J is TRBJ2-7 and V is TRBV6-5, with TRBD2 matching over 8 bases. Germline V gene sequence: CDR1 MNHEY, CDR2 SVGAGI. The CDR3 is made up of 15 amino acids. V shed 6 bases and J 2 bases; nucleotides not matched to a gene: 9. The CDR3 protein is CASSQGPGGTYEQYF. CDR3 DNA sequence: TGTGCCAGCAGCCAAGGTCCGGGGGGGACCTACGAGCAGTACTTC.

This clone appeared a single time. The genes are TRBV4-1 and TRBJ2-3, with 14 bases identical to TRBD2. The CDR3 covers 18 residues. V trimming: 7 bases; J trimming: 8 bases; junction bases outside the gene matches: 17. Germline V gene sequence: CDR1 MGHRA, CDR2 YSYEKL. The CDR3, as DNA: TGCGCCAGCACCGTTAGATCCGGGACTAGCGGGAGTAGGGGTACGCAGTATTTT. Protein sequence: CASTVRSGTSGSRGTQYF.

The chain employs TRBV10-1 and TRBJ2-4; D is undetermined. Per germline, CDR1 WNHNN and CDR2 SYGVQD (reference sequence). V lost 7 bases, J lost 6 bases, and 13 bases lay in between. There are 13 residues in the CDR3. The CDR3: CASTNPPRNIQYF. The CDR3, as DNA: TGCGCCAGCACCAATCCTCCGCGAAACATTCAGTACTTC.

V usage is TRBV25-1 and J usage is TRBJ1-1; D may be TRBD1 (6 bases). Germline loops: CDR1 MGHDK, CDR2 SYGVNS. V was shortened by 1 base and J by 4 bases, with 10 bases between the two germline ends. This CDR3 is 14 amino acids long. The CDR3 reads CASSESGVGTEAFF. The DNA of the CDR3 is TGTGCCAGCAGTGAATCAGGGGTTGGCACTGAAGCTTTCTTT.